This T cell receptor beta chain was identified during a study of shared clonotypes between healthy human individuals. Study summary: CD4 naive and CD4 memory each took three plates per donor, while CD8 naive took two and CD8 memory one.

The CDR3 sequence is 14 residues long. V was shortened by 4 bases and J by 3 bases, with 13 bases between the two germline ends. From germline, CDR1 is SNHLY and CDR2 FYNNEI. Libraries were prepared by immunoSEQ multiplex PCR; TCRdb keeps only in-frame clonotypes and omits some of them. Of about a million clones listed, around 77% are singletons. This clone was picked up one time. The V gene is TRBV2, the J gene TRBJ2-7; TRBD1 might be the D (5 bases). The TCR originated in a man younger than 35 in good health. Some clones in this sample may be carry-over from other donors' samples. Sequencing was carried out using memory CD4+ T cells from PBMCs. As to subset: CD45RA-negative fraction. The CDR3 bases are TGTGCCAGCAGTGGCAGGGCCCCTAACTACGAGCAGTACTTC. Amino acid sequence: CASSGRAPNYEQYF. The whole variable domain, remainder taken from reference TRBV2 and TRBJ2-7, is EPEVTQTPSHQVTQMGQEVILRCVPISNHLYFYWYRQILGQKVEFLVSFYNNEISEKSEIFDDQFSVERPDGSNFTLKIRSTKLEDSAMYFCASSGRAPNYEQYFGPGTRLTVT.